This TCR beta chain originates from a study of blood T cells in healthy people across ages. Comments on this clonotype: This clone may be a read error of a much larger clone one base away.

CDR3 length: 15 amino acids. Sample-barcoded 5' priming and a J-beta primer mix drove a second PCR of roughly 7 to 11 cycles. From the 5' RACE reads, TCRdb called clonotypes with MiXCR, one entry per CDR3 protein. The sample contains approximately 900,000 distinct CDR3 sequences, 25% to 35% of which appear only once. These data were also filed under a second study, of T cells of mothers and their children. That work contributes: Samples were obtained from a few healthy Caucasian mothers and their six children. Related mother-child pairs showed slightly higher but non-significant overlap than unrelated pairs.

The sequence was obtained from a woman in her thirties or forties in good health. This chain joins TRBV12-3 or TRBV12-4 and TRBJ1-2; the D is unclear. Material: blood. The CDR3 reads CTSNNGGEGGYGYTF. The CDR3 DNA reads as TGTACCAGCAATAATGGAGGAGAGGGCGGCTATGGCTACACCTTC.